The 21 T cell receptor beta chains in this list originate from one sample, sequenced in a study of beta chain features in type 1 diabetes. These receptors are not linked to any known antigen. Whole-study findings and limits: Type 1 diabetes patients had moderately but significantly shorter TCRB CDR3s in all four CD4+ subsets.

The investigators reverse transcribed all of the isolated RNA, so they sequenced expressed TCRB transcripts. TCRdb's copy holds only in-frame clones and misses some; the assay was immunoSEQ multiplex PCR. The sample holds 500,000 to 800,000 clones, 9.5% to 15% seen once. The material sequenced was naive CD4+ T cells from blood. The source is a man aged 25 to 40 with type 1 diabetes.

This clone occurred a few times. V gene TRBV7-9 combines with J gene TRBJ1-5, with a tentative D call TRBD1 (5 bases). V was pared by 1 base and J by 6 bases, with 13 bases between. The CDR3 is 15 residues long. CDR1 and CDR2 from the germline V gene are SEHNR and FQNEAQ (reference sequence). The CDR3: CASSLGGAEGQPQHF. In DNA, the CDR3 is TGTGCCAGCAGCTTAGGAGGGGCGGAGGGTCAGCCCCAGCATTTT.

This clone has only a few counts. This rearrangement joins TRBV5-1 to TRBJ1-6, with D perhaps matching TRBD1 (5 bases). V dropped 0 bases and J dropped 10 bases, with 11 bases sitting between them. CDR3 length: 14 amino acids. Germline V CDR1 and CDR2: SGHRS, YFSETQ. The CDR3 nucleotides are TGCGCCAGCAGCTTGGGCCAGGGAGGCTCACCCCTCCACTTT. This codes for CASSLGQGGSPLHF. The full variable domain, with the rest looked up from reference TRBV5-1 and TRBJ1-6, is KAGVTQTPRYLIKTRGQQVTLSCSPISGHRSVSWYQQTPGQGLQFLFEYFSETQRNKGNFPGRFSGRQFSNSRSEMNVSTLELGDSALYLCASSLGQGGSPLHFGNGTRLTVT.

This clone was seen only a few times. The chain has TRBV20-1 and TRBJ1-1; no firm D call. Germline V lookup: CDR1 DFQATT, CDR2 SNEGSKA (reference sequence). Trimming pared 3 bases from V and 7 bases from J, leaving 9 bases between. The CDR3 covers 11 residues. CDR3 residues: CSASRAFEAFF. DNA of the CDR3: TGCAGTGCTAGTAGGGCCTTTGAAGCTTTCTTT.

This clone was found a few times. At the DNA level, this CDR3 is encoded by other sequences in the same sample as well. The chain joins TRBV7-2 to TRBJ1-4; TRBD1 might be the D (5 bases). The germline V gene has CDR1 SGHTA and CDR2 FQGNSA. This CDR3 has 14 amino acids. Trimming took off 1 base at V and 5 bases at J, with 8 bases between the two ends. CDR3 amino acids: CASSLGGVNEKLFF. CDR3 coding DNA: TGTGCCAGCAGCTTAGGGGGCGTCAATGAAAAACTGTTTTTT.

The chain recombines TRBV30 with TRBJ2-6; the D gene is possibly TRBD1 (6 bases). Germline assignment: CDR1 GTSNPN and CDR2 SVGIG (reference sequence). This CDR3 is built from 14 residues. V was cut by 4 bases and J by 2 bases, with 9 bases left in between. The CDR3 DNA reads TGTGCCTGGAATACAGGGACTGGGGCCAACGTCCTGACTTTC. This gives the protein CAWNTGTGANVLTF.

DNA for the CDR3: TGTGCCAGCAGCTTTGCCGGTTTAGCCAAAAACATTCAGTACTTC. It is translated as CASSFAGLAKNIQYF. The chain carries TRBV5-4 and TRBJ2-4, with D unclear. Germline V gene lookup returns CDR1 SGHNT and CDR2 YYREEE (reference sequence). The ends were cut back, 2 bases at V and 0 bases at J, with 9 bases in the middle. The CDR3 is made up of 15 amino acids.

This clone was found a few times. The chain employs TRBV7-2 and TRBJ2-5; 8 positions agree with TRBD1. Germline values: CDR1 SGHTA, CDR2 FQGNSA. The ends lost 5 bases at V and 1 base at J; junction bases unmatched: 9. The CDR3 is 16 residues long. The CDR3 sequence: CASSPRGPGPQETQYF. The CDR3 DNA is TGTGCCAGCAGCCCCAGGGGGCCCGGCCCCCAAGAGACCCAGTACTTC.

This clone was detected a few times. The chain has TRBV6-1 and TRBJ2-7; TRBD1 aligns across 9 bases. J gave up 3 bases and V 6 bases, and 3 bases lay outside the gene matches. CDR3 size: 13 residues. The V gene's germline CDR1 is MNHNS and CDR2 SASEGT. The CDR3 coding sequence is TGTGCCAGCAGGCCGGGACAGGGCTACGAGCAGTACTTC. Protein: CASRPGQGYEQYF.

This clone has only a few counts. The chain links TRBV29-1 to TRBJ2-3, with TRBD1 matching 10 bases. Germline values: CDR1 SQVTM, CDR2 ANQGSEA. Germline trimming cut 7 bases from V and 3 bases from J; bases unmatched to any gene: 7. This CDR3 spans 14 amino acids. The CDR3: CSGEDRGGTDTQYF. CDR3 nucleotide sequence: TGCAGCGGCGAGGACAGGGGGGGGACAGATACGCAGTATTTT.

This clone was observed a few times. The chain combines TRBV5-4 with TRBJ2-2; D uncertain. Germline V gene data show CDR1 as SGHNT and CDR2 as YYREEE (reference sequence). CDR3 length: 12 amino acids. V was shortened by 4 bases and J by 7 bases, with 8 bases between the two germline ends. The CDR3 sequence: CASSLYDGELFF. CDR3 coding DNA: TGTGCCAGCAGCCTTTATGACGGGGAGCTGTTTTTT.

The rearrangement links TRBV29-1 to TRBJ2-5; tentatively, D is TRBD2 (5 bases). The CDR3 consists of 11 residues. CDR1 SQVTM and CDR2 ANQGSEA come from the germline V gene. V lost 4 bases, J lost 9 bases, and 12 bases lay in between. In DNA form, the CDR3 reads TGCAGCGTTGCCAGGACTGGGGCCCAGTACTTC. Amino acids: CSVARTGAQYF. Full variable domain (missing parts from reference TRBV29-1 and TRBJ2-5): SAVISQKPSRDICQRGTSLTIQCQVDSQVTMMFWYRQQPGQSLTLIATANQGSEATYESGFVIDKFPISRPNLTFSTLTVSNMSPEDSSIYLCSVARTGAQYFGPGTRLLVL.

This chain connects TRBV2 to TRBJ1-5, with D unclear. This CDR3 is 15 amino acids long. The V end was cut by 3 bases, the J end by 7 bases, with 16 bases between. CDR1 and CDR2 from the germline V gene are SNHLY and FYNNEI. As DNA, the CDR3 is TGTGCCAGCAGTGAGAACAGTGTCTTTGGCCAGCCCCAGCATTTT. The encoded protein is CASSENSVFGQPQHF.

This clone occurred a few times. The rearrangement joins TRBV4-2 to TRBJ2-3; 8 nucleotides align to TRBD2. CDR1 and CDR2 (germline): LGHNA, YNFKEQ. The V and J ends lost 6 bases and 1 base, in that order; junction bases with no gene match: 12. The length of the CDR3 is 17 residues. The CDR3 coding sequence is TGTGCCAGCAGTCCGACCGTGGCGGGGGGACGCACAGATACGCAGTATTTT. As protein: CASSPTVAGGRTDTQYF.

The rearrangement links TRBV7-3 to TRBJ2-6, with a possible D match to TRBD2 (5 bases). The CDR3 length is 16 residues. Germline CDR1 SGHTA, CDR2 FQGTGA. V was shortened by 5 bases and J by 0 bases, with 11 bases between the two germline ends. Here the CDR3 reads CASSATAGSGANVLTF. Here the CDR3 DNA reads TGTGCCAGCAGCGCCACGGCGGGCTCTGGGGCCAACGTCCTGACTTTC.

About this clone: The junction differs from germline at one of its ends, possibly a read error. The chain couples TRBV7-7 to TRBJ2-5; no definite D call. Per the germline V gene, CDR1 is SSHAT and CDR2 is FNYEAQ (reference sequence). This CDR3 region has 13 residues. The CDR3 is CASSLISQETQYF. CDR3 bases: TGTGCTAGCAGCTTAATCTCCCAAGAGACCCAGTACTTC.

The V and J genes are TRBV28 and TRBJ2-6; D gene unclear. The germline V and J ends were trimmed by 6 bases and 1 base, with 10 bases remaining between them. Germline CDR1 MDHEN, CDR2 SYDVKM. The CDR3 covers 15 residues. CDR3 region: CASRPRGSGANVLTF. CDR3 sequence (DNA): TGTGCCAGCAGGCCCCGAGGATCTGGGGCCAACGTCCTGACTTTC.

V is TRBV9 and J is TRBJ2-7; 8 bases are a match to TRBD1. Germline loops: CDR1 SGDLS, CDR2 YYNGEE. V trimming: 0 bases; J trimming: 4 bases; junction bases outside the gene matches: 3. The CDR3 spans 14 residues. The CDR3 nucleotides read TGTGCCAGCAGCGTAGGACAGGGGTATTACGAGCAGTACTTC. This codes for CASSVGQGYYEQYF. The whole variable domain, filled in from reference TRBV9 and TRBJ2-7, reads DSGVTQTPKHLITATGQRVTLRCSPRSGDLSVYWYQQSLDQGLQFLIQYYNGEERAKGNILERFSAQQFPDLHSELNLSSLELGDSALYFCASSVGQGYYEQYFGPGTRLTVT.

The chain links TRBV2 to TRBJ2-5, with 7 positions matching TRBD1. The CDR3 totals 16 residues. V lost 7 bases to trimming and J lost 4 bases; unmatched junction nucleotides: 15. Germline CDR1 reads SNHLY; CDR2 reads FYNNEI. The CDR3 loop is CASISDRTGPGETQYF. As DNA, the CDR3 is TGTGCCAGCATCAGCGATAGGACAGGACCGGGAGAGACCCAGTACTTC.

Only a few counts were recorded for this clone. The chain recombines TRBV30 with TRBJ1-2; weak D call: TRBD1 (5 bases). The CDR3 has 13 amino acids. The V and J ends lost 5 bases and 2 bases respectively, with 12 bases between them. Germline CDR1 and CDR2: GTSNPN and SVGIG (reference sequence). The CDR3 here is CAWGPGGNYGYTF. In DNA, the CDR3 is TGTGCCTGGGGCCCCGGGGGGAACTATGGCTACACCTTC.

This rearrangement joins TRBV29-1 to TRBJ2-5, with 8 bases fitting TRBD2. Trimming removed 1 base from V and 11 bases from J; junction bases left unmatched: 9. The CDR3 sequence is 13 residues long. Germline-derived CDR1 and CDR2 are SQVTM and ANQGSEA. CDR3 coding DNA: TGCAGCGTTGAAGTTTCGGCGGGGGGTGCGCAGTACTTC. It codes for CSVEVSAGGAQYF.

The chain recombines TRBV19 with TRBJ1-2; D gene unclear. The CDR3 extends over 15 amino acids. V was pared by 5 bases and J by 3 bases, with 16 bases between. Germline V CDR1 and CDR2: LNHDA, SQIVND (reference sequence). CDR3 DNA: TGTGCCAGTAGTCCCCCCGCAGGCGACTACTATGGCTACACCTTC. Translation gives CASSPPAGDYYGYTF.